The clone carrying this T cell receptor (beta chain) was counted only a few times. As yet, its antigen is unknown. The template was genomic DNA from peripheral blood, not RNA. The germline V gene has CDR1 LNHDA and CDR2 SQIVND (reference sequence). The CDR3 is made up of 13 amino acids. Trimming removed 6 bases at V and 7 bases at J, with 13 bases between. These data are taken from a study of T cell repertoires in aging, cancer and after chemotherapy. Study-level points and caveats: In cancer patients, declining TCR diversity with age involved lost richness and lost evenness.

Multiplex touch-down PCR with TRB-A/B primers amplified rearranged V-D-J TRB sequences. Each CDR3 protein gets one entry after TCRdb re-called the multiplex PCR reads with MiXCR. The repertoire holds about 2,900 distinct CDR3 sequences, 33% seen once, with approximately 67% in the top ten. The material sequenced was blood. The origin of this receptor is a human donor with a solid tumor. This chain uses TRBV19 with TRBJ1-5, with a possible D match to TRBD1 (6 bases). The CDR3 coding sequence is TGTGCCAGTAGCCCCGGCAGGGGACAGCCCCAGCATTTT. Translating it yields CASSPGRGQPQHF. The full variable domain, with the rest looked up from reference TRBV19 and TRBJ1-5, is DGGITQSPKYLFRKEGQNVTLSCEQNLNHDAMYWYRQDPGQGLRLIYYSQIVNDFQKGDIAEGYSVSREKKESFPLTVTSAQKNPTAFYLCASSPGRGQPQHFGDGTRLSIL.